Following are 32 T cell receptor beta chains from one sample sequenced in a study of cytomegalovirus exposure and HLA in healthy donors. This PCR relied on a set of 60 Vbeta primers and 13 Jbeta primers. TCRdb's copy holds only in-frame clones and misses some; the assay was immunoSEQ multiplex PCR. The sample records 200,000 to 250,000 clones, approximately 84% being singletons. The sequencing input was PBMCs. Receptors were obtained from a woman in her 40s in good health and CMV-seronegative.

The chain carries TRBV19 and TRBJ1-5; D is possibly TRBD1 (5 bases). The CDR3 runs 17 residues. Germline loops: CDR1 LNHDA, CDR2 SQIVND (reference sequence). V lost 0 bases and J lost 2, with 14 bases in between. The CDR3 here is CASSIDLETARNQPQHF. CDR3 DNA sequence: TGTGCCAGTAGTATAGACCTGGAGACAGCCCGCAATCAGCCCCAGCATTTT.

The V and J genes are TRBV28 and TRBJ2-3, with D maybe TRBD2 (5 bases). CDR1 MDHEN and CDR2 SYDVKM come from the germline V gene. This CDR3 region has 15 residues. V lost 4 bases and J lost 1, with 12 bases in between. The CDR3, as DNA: TGTGCCAGCAGTTCACTAGGTGGGGGCACAGATACGCAGTATTTT. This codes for CASSSLGGGTDTQYF.

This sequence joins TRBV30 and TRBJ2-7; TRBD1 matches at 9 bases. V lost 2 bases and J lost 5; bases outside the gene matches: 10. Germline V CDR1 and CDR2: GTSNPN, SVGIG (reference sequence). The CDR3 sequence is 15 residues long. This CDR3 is CAWSQVGQGSHEQYF. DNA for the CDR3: TGTGCCTGGAGTCAGGTAGGACAGGGGTCCCACGAGCAGTACTTC.

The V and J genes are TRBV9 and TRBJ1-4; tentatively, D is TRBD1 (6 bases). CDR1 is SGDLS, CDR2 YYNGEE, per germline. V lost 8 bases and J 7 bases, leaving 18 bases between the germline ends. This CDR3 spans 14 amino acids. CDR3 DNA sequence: TGTGCCAGAGGGAAACAGGGAAGGTCTGAAAAACTGTTTTTT. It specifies CARGKQGRSEKLFF.

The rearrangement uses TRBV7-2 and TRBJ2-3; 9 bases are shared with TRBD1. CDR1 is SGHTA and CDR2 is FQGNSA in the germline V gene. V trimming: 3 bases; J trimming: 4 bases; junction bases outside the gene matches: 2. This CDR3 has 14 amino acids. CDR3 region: CASSLDRGADTQYF. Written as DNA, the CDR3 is TGTGCCAGCAGCTTGGACAGGGGTGCAGATACGCAGTATTTT.

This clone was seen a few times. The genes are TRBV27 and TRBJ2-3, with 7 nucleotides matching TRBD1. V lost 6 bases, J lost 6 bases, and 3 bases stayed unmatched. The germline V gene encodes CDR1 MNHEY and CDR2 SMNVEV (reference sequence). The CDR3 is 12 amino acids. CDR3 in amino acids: CASRSQGDTQYF. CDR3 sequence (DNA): TGTGCCAGCAGATCACAGGGGGATACGCAGTATTTT.

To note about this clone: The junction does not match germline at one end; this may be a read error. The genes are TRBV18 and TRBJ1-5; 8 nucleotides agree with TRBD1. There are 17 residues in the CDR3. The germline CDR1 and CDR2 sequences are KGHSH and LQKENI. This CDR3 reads CAGSRNPGTGNNQPQHF. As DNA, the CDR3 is TGTGCCGGCTCTCGTAATCCCGGGACAGGTAACAATCAGCCCCAGCATTTT.

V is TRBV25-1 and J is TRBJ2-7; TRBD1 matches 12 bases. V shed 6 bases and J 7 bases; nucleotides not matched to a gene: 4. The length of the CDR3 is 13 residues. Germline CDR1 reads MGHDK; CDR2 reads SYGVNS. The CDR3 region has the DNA TGTGCCAGCAGGGGGACAGGGGGCGGTGAGCAGTACTTC. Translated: CASRGTGGGEQYF.

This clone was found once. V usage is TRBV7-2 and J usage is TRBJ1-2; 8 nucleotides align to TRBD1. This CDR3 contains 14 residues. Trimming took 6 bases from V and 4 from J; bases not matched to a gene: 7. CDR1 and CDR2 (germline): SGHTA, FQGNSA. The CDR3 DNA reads TGTGCCAGCAGACACATACAGGGGGGCTATGGCTACACCTTC. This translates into CASRHIQGGYGYTF.

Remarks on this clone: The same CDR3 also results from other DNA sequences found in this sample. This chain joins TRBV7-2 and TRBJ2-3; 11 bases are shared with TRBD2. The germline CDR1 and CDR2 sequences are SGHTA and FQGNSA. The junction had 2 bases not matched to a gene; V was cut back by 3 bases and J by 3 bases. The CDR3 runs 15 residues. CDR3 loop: CASSFSSGGTDTQYF. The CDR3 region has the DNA TGTGCCAGCAGCTTTTCTAGCGGGGGGACAGATACGCAGTATTTT.

The CDR3 DNA follows: TGCGCCAGCACTCCCGGACCAGGGCAGACCCAGTACTTC. Its protein product is CASTPGPGQTQYF. This rearrangement joins TRBV10-2 to TRBJ2-5; tentative D call: TRBD1 (5 bases). Germline V CDR1 and CDR2: WSHSY, SAAADI. This CDR3 contains 13 residues. Trimming cost V 7 bases and J 6 bases, with 15 bases left between them.

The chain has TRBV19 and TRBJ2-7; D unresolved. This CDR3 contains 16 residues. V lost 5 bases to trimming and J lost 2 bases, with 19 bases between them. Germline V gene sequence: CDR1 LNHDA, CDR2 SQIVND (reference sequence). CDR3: CASSPDYSAQTYEQYF. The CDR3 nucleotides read TGTGCCAGTAGTCCCGATTATAGTGCACAGACCTACGAGCAGTACTTC.

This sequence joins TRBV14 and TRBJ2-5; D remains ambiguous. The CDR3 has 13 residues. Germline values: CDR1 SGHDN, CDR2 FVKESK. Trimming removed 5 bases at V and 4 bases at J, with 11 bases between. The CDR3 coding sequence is TGTGCCAGCAGCGAACGATTTAGAGAGACCCAGTACTTC. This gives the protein CASSERFRETQYF. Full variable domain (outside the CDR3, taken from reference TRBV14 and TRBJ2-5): EAGVTQFPSHSVIEKGQTVTLRCDPISGHDNLYWYRRVMGKEIKFLLHFVKESKQDESGMPNNRFLAERTGGTYSTLKVQPAELEDSGVYFCASSERFRETQYFGPGTRLLVL.

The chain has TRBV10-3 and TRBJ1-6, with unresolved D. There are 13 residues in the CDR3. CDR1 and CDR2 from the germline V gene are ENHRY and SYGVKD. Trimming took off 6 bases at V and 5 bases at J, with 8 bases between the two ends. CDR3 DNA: TGTGCCATCAGGCAGGCAGATAATTCACCCCTCCACTTT. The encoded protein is CAIRQADNSPLHF.

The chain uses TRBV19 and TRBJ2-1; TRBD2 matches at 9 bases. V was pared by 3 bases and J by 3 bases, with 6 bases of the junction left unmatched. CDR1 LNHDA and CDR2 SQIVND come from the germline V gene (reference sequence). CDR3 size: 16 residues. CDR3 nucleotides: TGTGCCAGTAGTATTGGGCGGGGGGGGAACTACAATGAGCAGTTCTTC. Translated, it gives CASSIGRGGNYNEQFF.

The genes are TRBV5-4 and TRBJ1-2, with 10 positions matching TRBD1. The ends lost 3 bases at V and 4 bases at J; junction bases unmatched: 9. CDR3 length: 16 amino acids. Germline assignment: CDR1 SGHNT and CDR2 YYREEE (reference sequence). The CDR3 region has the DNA TGTGCCAGCAGCTCTTGGGGACAGGGGTGGGCCTATGGCTACACCTTC. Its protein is CASSSWGQGWAYGYTF.

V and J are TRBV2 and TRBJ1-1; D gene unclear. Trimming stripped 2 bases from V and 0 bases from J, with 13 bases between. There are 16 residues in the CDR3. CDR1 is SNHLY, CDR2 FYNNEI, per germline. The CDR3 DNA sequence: TGTGCCAGCAGTGAACGGAATAGGAGGATGAACACTGAAGCTTTCTTT. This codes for CASSERNRRMNTEAFF.

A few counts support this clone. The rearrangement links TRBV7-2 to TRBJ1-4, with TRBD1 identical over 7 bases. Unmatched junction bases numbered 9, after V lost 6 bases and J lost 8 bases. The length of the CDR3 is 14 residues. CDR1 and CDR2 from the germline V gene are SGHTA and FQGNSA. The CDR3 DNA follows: TGTGCCAGCAGGGCCGGGACAGCGTGGGAAAAACTGTTTTTT. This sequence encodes CASRAGTAWEKLFF.

CDR3: CASSVQGAHEQYF. The CDR3, as DNA: TGTGCCAGCAGCGTACAGGGTGCCCACGAGCAGTACTTC. V usage is TRBV7-9 and J usage is TRBJ2-7; a possible D gene is TRBD1 (6 bases). The ends were cut back, 5 bases at V and 5 bases at J, with 13 bases in the middle. CDR1 SEHNR and CDR2 FQNEAQ come from the germline V gene (reference sequence). The CDR3 extends over 13 amino acids.

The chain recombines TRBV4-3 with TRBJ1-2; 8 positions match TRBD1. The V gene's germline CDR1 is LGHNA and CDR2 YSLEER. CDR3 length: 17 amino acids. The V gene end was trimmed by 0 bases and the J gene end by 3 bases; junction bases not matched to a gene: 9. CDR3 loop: CASSQEDPGQVDYGYTF. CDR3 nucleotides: TGCGCCAGCAGCCAAGAAGACCCGGGACAGGTTGACTATGGCTACACCTTC.

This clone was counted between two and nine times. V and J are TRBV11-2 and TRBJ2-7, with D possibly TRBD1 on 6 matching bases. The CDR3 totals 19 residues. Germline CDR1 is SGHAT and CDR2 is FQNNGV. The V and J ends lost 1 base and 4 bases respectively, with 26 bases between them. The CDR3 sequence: CASSLVVGVADRIFYEQYF. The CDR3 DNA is TGTGCCAGCAGCTTAGTAGTCGGGGTTGCGGACAGAATTTTTTACGAGCAGTACTTC. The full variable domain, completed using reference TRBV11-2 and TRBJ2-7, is EAGVAQSPRYKIIEKRQSVAFWCNPISGHATLYWYQQILGQGPKLLIQFQNNGVVDDSQLPKDRFSAERLKGVDSTLKIQPAKLEDSAVYLCASSLVVGVADRIFYEQYFGPGTRLTVT.

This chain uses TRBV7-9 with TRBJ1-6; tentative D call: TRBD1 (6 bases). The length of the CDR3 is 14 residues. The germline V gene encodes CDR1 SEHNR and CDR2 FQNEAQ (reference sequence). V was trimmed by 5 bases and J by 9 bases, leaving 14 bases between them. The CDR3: CASSLDRGTSPLHF. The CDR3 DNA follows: TGTGCCAGCAGCCTCGATAGGGGGACTTCACCCCTCCACTTT.

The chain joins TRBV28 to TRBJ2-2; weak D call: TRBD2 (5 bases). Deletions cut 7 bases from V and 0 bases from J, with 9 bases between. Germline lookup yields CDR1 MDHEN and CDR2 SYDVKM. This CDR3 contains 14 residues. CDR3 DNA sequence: TGTGCCAGCACCCCCGGGACGAACACCGGGGAGCTGTTTTTT. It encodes CASTPGTNTGELFF.

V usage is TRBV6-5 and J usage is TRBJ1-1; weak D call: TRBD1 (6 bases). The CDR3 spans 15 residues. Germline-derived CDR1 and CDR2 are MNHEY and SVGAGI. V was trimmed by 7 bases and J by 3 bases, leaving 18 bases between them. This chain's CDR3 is CASKPLSRGHTEAFF. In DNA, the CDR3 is TGTGCCAGCAAACCTTTATCGCGGGGGCACACTGAAGCTTTCTTT.

The CDR3: CASSQTGGTYNEQFF. In DNA form, the CDR3 reads TGCGCCAGCAGCCAAACCGGGGGAACCTACAATGAGCAGTTCTTC. The chain couples TRBV4-3 to TRBJ2-1, with a possible D match to TRBD2 (6 bases). V lost 2 bases, J lost 2 bases, and 10 bases lay in between. CDR1 and CDR2 from the germline V gene are LGHNA and YSLEER. The CDR3 sequence is 15 residues long.

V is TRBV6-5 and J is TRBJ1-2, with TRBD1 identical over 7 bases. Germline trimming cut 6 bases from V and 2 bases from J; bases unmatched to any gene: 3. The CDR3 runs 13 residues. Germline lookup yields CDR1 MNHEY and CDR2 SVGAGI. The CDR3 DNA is TGTGCCAGCAGAACACAGGGGAACTATGGCTACACCTTC. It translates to CASRTQGNYGYTF.

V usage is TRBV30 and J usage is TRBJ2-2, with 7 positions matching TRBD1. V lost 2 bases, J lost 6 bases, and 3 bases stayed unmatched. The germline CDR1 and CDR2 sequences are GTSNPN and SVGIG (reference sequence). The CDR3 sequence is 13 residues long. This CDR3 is CAWSLQGPGELFF. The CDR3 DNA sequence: TGTGCCTGGAGTCTACAGGGGCCCGGGGAGCTGTTTTTT.

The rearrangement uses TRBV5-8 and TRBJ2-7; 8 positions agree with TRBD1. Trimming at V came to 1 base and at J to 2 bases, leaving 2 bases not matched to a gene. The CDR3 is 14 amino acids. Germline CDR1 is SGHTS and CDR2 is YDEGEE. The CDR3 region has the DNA TGTGCCAGCAGCTTGAAGGACAGGGCCTACGAGCAGTACTTC. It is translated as CASSLKDRAYEQYF.

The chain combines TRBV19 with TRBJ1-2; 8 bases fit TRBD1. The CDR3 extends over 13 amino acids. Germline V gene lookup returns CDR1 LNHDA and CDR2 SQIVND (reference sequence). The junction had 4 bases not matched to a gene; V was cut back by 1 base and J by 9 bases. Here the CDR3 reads CASSIARTGSYTF. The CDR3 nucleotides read TGTGCCAGTAGTATAGCCCGGACAGGGAGCTACACCTTC.

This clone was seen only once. CDR3 amino acids: CASSIGTGSYTF. The DNA of the CDR3 is TGTGCCAGTAGTATTGGGACAGGTTCATACACCTTC. The chain is built from TRBV19 and TRBJ1-2, with 8 positions matching TRBD1. CDR1 LNHDA and CDR2 SQIVND come from the germline V gene (reference sequence). The CDR3 covers 12 residues. The trim removed 3 bases at V and 11 bases at J, leaving 5 bases unmatched.

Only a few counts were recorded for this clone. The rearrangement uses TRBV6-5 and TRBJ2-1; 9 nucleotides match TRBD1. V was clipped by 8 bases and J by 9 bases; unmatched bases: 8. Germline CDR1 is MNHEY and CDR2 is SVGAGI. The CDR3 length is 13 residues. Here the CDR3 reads CASGLTGGGEQFF. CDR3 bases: TGTGCCAGCGGACTGACAGGGGGAGGTGAGCAGTTCTTC.

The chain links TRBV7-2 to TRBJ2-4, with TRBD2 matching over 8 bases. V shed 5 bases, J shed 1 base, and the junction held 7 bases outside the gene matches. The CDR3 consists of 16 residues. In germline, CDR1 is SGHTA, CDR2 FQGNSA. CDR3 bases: TGTGCCAGCAGCGAGCCGGGGGGGGCGGCCAAAAACATTCAGTACTTC. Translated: CASSEPGGAAKNIQYF.